The present entry profiles one TCR beta chain with its context. Its cognate antigen is unknown. The sample originates from a study of immune evolution from preneoplasia to lung adenocarcinoma. The study, taken as a whole, reports: From normal lung to invasive adenocarcinoma, top clone frequencies appeared to decrease.

The protocol was immunoSEQ multiplex PCR, while the TCRdb copy is restricted to in-frame clones and leaves out a portion. Among around 14,000 clones, about 80% were seen once, and the ten largest hold 4.9%. V lost 3 bases and J lost 0, with 6 bases in between. The CDR3 consists of 13 residues. Germline loops: CDR1 SGHRS, CDR2 YFSETQ. The sequence was obtained from a person between 70 and 80 years old with lung adenocarcinoma. The sequenced sample consisted of FFPE minimally invasive lung adenocarcinoma tissue. The V and J genes are TRBV5-1 and TRBJ1-2; unclear D gene. CDR3 DNA: TGCGCCAGCAGCTACGACCCTAACTATGGCTACACCTTC. The encoded protein is CASSYDPNYGYTF.